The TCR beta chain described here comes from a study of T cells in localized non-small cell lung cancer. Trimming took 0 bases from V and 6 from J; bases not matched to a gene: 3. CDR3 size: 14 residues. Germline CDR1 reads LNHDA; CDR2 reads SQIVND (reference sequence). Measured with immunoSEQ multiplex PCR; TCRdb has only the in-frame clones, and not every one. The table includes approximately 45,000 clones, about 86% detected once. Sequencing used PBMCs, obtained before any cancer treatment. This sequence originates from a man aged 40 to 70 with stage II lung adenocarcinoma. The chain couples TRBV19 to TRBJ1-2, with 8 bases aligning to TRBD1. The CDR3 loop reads CASSIDWTGNGYTF. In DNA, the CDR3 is TGTGCCAGTAGTATAGATTGGACAGGGAATGGCTACACCTTC. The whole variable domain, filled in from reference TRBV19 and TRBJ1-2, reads DGGITQSPKYLFRKEGQNVTLSCEQNLNHDAMYWYRQDPGQGLRLIYYSQIVNDFQKGDIAEGYSVSREKKESFPLTVTSAQKNPTAFYLCASSIDWTGNGYTFGSGTRLTVV.